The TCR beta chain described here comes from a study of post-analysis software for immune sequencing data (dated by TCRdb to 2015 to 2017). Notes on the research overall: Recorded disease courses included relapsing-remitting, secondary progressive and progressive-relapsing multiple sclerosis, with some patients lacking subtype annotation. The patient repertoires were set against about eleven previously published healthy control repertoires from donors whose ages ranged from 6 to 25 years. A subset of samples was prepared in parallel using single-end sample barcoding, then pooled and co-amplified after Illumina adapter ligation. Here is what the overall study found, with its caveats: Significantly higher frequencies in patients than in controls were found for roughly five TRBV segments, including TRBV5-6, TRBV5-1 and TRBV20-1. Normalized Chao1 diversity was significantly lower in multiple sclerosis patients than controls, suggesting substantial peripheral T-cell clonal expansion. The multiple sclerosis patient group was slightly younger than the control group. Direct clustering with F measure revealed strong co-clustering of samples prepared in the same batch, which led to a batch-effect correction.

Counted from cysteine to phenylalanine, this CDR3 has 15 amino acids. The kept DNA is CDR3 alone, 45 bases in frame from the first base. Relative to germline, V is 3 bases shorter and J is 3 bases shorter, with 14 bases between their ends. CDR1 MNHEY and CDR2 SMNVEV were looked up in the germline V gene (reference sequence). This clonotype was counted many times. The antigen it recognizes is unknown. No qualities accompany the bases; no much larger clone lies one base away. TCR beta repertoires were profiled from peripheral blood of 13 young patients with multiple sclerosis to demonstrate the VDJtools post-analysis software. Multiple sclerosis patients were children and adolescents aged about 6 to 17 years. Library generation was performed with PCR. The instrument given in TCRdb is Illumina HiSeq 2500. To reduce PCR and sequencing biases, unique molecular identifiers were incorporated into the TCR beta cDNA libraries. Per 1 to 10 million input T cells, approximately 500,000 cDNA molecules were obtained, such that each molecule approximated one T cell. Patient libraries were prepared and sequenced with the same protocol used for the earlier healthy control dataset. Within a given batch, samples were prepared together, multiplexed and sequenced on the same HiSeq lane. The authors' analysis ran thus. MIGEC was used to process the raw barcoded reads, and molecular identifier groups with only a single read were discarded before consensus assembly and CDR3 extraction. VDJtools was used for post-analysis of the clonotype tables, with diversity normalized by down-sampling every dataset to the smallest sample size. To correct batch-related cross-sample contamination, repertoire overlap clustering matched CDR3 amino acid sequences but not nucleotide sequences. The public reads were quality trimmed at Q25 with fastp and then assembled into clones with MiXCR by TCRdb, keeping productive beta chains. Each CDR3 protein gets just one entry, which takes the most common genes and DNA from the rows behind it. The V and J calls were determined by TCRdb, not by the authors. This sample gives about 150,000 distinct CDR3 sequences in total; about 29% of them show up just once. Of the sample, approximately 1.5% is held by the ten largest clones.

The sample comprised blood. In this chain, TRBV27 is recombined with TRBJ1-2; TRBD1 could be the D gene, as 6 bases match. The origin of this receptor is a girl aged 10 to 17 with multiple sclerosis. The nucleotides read TGTGCCAGCAGTTTGGTGGGGGGCAGGGACTATGGCTACACCTTC. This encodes CASSLVGGRDYGYTF.